Listed below are T cell receptor beta chains from one sample, sequenced in a study of cytomegalovirus exposure and HLA in healthy donors. Profiled with immunoSEQ multiplex PCR; TCRdb holds only in-frame clones, not every one. The sample carries around 120,000 clones, 75% to 85% recorded once. The specimen was PBMCs. The receptors here all came from a man younger than 40 in good health and CMV-seropositive. Both conserved end residues are part of each CDR3. The D gene is left open where the match is weak. Not every row has a clone size; where given, it reads once, few, many or a size class.

>TRBJ2-7|TRBD2|TRBV5-1|-
CASSLGTSGRREQYF
TGCGCCAGCAGCTTGGGTACTAGCGGGAGGCGAGAGCAGTACTTC
>TRBJ2-5|TRBD1|TRBV19|-
CASSMGQGAETQYF
TGTGCCAGTAGTATGGGACAGGGGGCAGAGACCCAGTACTTC
>TRBJ2-5|TRBD2|TRBV7-2|-
CASFPHRTSGTSQETQYF
TGTGCCAGCTTCCCCCACCGGACTAGCGGGACCAGCCAAGAGACCCAGTACTTC
>TRBJ2-7|TRBD1|TRBV15|few
CATSRARQGSYEQYF
TGTGCCACCAGCAGGGCGAGACAGGGTAGCTACGAGCAGTACTTC
>TRBJ2-1|-|TRBV5-1|-
CASSLVDIELNEQFF
TGCGCCAGCAGCTTGGTGGACATAGAGCTCAATGAGCAGTTCTTC
>TRBJ2-7|-|TRBV7-2|-
CASSFNAAGSEQYF
TGTGCCAGCAGCTTTAATGCGGCTGGTTCCGAGCAGTACTTC
>TRBJ2-2|-|TRBV5-6|once
CASSWDWLGELFF
TGTGCCAGCAGCTGGGACTGGCTCGGGGAGCTGTTTTTT
>TRBJ2-7|-|TRBV11-2|-
CASSLGGKPNEQYF
TGTGCCAGCAGCTTAGGAGGGAAGCCTAACGAGCAGTACTTC
>TRBJ2-7|-|TRBV2|-
CASSEGGRDGEQYF
TGTGCCAGCAGTGAGGGTGGCAGGGATGGCGAGCAGTACTTC
>TRBJ2-5|-|TRBV28|-
CASNLPGERETQYF
TGTGCCAGCAATCTACCGGGAGAAAGAGAGACCCAGTACTTC
>TRBJ2-2|TRBD2|TRBV5-1|-
CASSGLANTGELFF
TGCGCCAGTTCGGGACTAGCGAACACCGGGGAGCTGTTTTTT
>TRBJ2-3|-|TRBV7-2|few
CASSPPGLGTDTQYF
TGTGCCAGCAGCCCACCGGGACTCGGAACAGATACGCAGTATTTT
>TRBJ1-1|-|TRBV18|once
CASSPGVSRADTEAFF
TGTGCCAGCTCACCAGGTGTGAGCAGGGCTGACACTGAAGCTTTCTTT
>TRBJ1-1|-|TRBV6-1|-
CASSERQGNTEAFF
TGTGCCAGCAGTGAACGCCAGGGGAACACTGAAGCTTTCTTT
>TRBJ1-1|-|TRBV15|few
CATSRDSEGDTEAFF
TGTGCCACCAGCAGAGATTCGGAGGGAGACACTGAAGCTTTCTTT
>TRBJ2-6|TRBD1|TRBV11-3|few
CASSLGGSGANGLTF
TGTGCCAGCAGCCTAGGGGGCTCTGGGGCCAACGGCCTGACTTTC
>TRBJ2-2|-|TRBV10-3|few
CAISQGSTGELFF
TGTGCCATCAGCCAGGGTTCCACCGGGGAGCTGTTTTTT
>TRBJ2-7|-|TRBV5-4|-
CASSFRSYEQYF
TGTGCCAGCAGCTTTAGGAGCTACGAGCAGTACTTC